The 15 T cell receptor beta chains below were found in one sample sequenced in a study of CD8 T cells in ankylosing spondylitis. Study observations and caveats: A TCR beta motif made of several highly homologous variants seemed typical of ankylosing spondylitis blood.

These TCRs are of unknown antigen specificity. TCRdb independently ran MiXCR on the 5' RACE reads; one entry per CDR3 protein. The sample holds around 770,000 distinct CDR3 sequences, approximately 10% seen once. What was sequenced was blood, either unsorted or a sorted T cell fraction (not recorded which). Receptors originate from a male donor with ankylosing spondylitis.

The sample holds many counts of this clonotype. V gene TRBV3-1 combines with J gene TRBJ1-1, with D perhaps matching TRBD1 (5 bases). CDR1 LGHDT and CDR2 YNNKEL come from the germline V gene (reference sequence). The CDR3 has 15 residues. V was shortened by 3 bases and J by 0 bases, with 11 bases between the two germline ends. The CDR3 is CASSHPWGMNTEAFF. CDR3 in DNA: TGTGCCAGCAGCCACCCTTGGGGGATGAACACTGAAGCTTTCTTT.

The chain has TRBV5-1 and TRBJ2-7, with 9 bases identical to TRBD1. The CDR3 length is 14 residues. J was trimmed by 3 bases and V by 2 bases; bases with no gene match: 3. Germline lookup yields CDR1 SGHRS and CDR2 YFSETQ. CDR3 amino acids: CASSLQGAVYEQYF. The CDR3 DNA follows: TGCGCCAGCAGCTTACAGGGGGCTGTCTACGAGCAGTACTTC.

This chain links TRBV7-2 with TRBJ2-2, with D maybe TRBD2 (7 bases). Germline CDR1 and CDR2: SGHTA and FQGNSA. Between the trimmed V and J ends, which lost 5 bases and 4 bases, there was a span of 17 bases. The CDR3 is 16 amino acids. The CDR3 nucleotides are TGTGCCAGCAGCCCTAGGGCGGGGGCGGGCACCGGGGAGCTGTTTTTT. Translated, it gives CASSPRAGAGTGELFF.

This clonotype was seen only a few times. The CDR3 nucleotides are TGTGCCACCAGCAGGGAGGCTAGGTCAGATACGCAGTATTTT. Its protein product is CATSREARSDTQYF. The J gene is TRBJ2-3, the V gene TRBV15; tentatively, D is TRBD2 (5 bases). This CDR3 region has 14 residues. Germline CDR1 and CDR2: LNHNV and YYDKDF (reference sequence). Between the trimmed V and J ends, which lost 3 bases and 4 bases, there was a span of 11 bases.

This clonotype has only a few counts. This sequence joins TRBV4-1 and TRBJ2-4; D tentatively fits TRBD1 or TRBD2 (5 bases each). The ends were cut back, 4 bases at V and 3 bases at J, with 16 bases in the middle. Per the germline V gene, CDR1 is MGHRA and CDR2 is YSYEKL. The CDR3 sequence is 16 residues long. The CDR3, as DNA: TGCGCCAGCAGCCCCCTGCTGGGGACCGGCAAAAACATTCAGTACTTC. Amino acids: CASSPLLGTGKNIQYF.

V and J are TRBV20-1 and TRBJ1-5; possibly TRBD1 for D (5 bases). This CDR3 contains 15 residues. Germline V gene sequence: CDR1 DFQATT, CDR2 SNEGSKA (reference sequence). V lost 3 bases to trimming and J lost 2 bases, with 14 bases between them. CDR3 loop: CSARAGRAGNQPQHF. In DNA, the CDR3 is TGCAGTGCTAGGGCAGGGCGGGCAGGCAATCAGCCCCAGCATTTT.

This clonotype was recorded at least ten times. The V gene is TRBV14, the J gene TRBJ2-1; D is unclear. Trimming took 1 base from V and 0 from J, leaving 4 bases between them. Looked up from germline, CDR1 is SGHDN and CDR2 is FVKESK. CDR3 length equals 14 residues. This CDR3 reads CASSQGISYNEQFF. DNA of the CDR3: TGTGCCAGCAGCCAAGGAATCTCCTACAATGAGCAGTTCTTC.

The rearrangement uses TRBV29-1 and TRBJ1-1; no firm D call. The CDR3 length is 14 residues. The V gene lost 6 bases and the J gene lost 4 bases, with 18 bases spanning the gap. From germline, CDR1 is SQVTM and CDR2 ANQGSEA. The CDR3 loop reads CSVEPSGRSTEAFF. The CDR3 DNA follows: TGCAGCGTCGAACCCTCAGGACGGTCCACTGAAGCTTTCTTT.

The chain has TRBV20-1 and TRBJ2-3, with 7 bases matching TRBD2. The V and J ends lost 0 bases and 2 bases, in that order; junction bases with no gene match: 8. The CDR3 is 16 amino acids. Germline CDR1 and CDR2: DFQATT and SNEGSKA (reference sequence). The CDR3 loop reads CSARDPASGVTDTQYF. The CDR3 coding sequence is TGCAGTGCTAGAGATCCGGCTAGCGGAGTCACAGATACGCAGTATTTT.

This clonotype was seen many times. The DNA for the CDR3 is TGTGCCAGCAGCTTAAGGTTCTCAGGGTGGCGCTACGAGCAGTACTTC. This gives the protein CASSLRFSGWRYEQYF. The gene calls are TRBV7-2 and TRBJ2-7; the D gene is possibly TRBD1 (5 bases). The CDR3 extends over 16 amino acids. Between the trimmed V and J ends, which lost 2 bases and 3 bases, there was a span of 17 bases. Per the germline V gene, CDR1 is SGHTA and CDR2 is FQGNSA.

A few counts support this clonotype. The chain combines TRBV11-2 with TRBJ2-3, with TRBD1 as a possible D gene (7 bases). This CDR3 is 16 amino acids long. In germline, CDR1 is SGHAT, CDR2 FQNNGV. V lost 4 bases, J lost 1 base, and 15 bases lay in between. The DNA of the CDR3 is TGTGCCAGCAGCTCCTTGGGCAGGGGGGGCACAGATACGCAGTATTTT. Amino acid sequence: CASSSLGRGGTDTQYF.

A few counts support this clonotype. The chain links TRBV12-3 or TRBV12-4 to TRBJ1-1; no clear D gene. Trimming left V 3 bases short and J 12 bases short, with 11 bases between. There are 11 residues in the CDR3. The CDR3 DNA sequence: TGTGCCAGCAGTTTTGGGGAGCGGCCTTTCTTT. Residues: CASSFGERPFF.

The V gene is TRBV12-3 or TRBV12-4, the J gene TRBJ1-2; 10 positions match TRBD1. V was clipped by 8 bases and J by 4 bases; unmatched bases: 7. The CDR3 is 14 amino acids. The chain's CDR3 is CASGDRGRGYGYTF. The CDR3 DNA reads as TGTGCCAGCGGCGACAGGGGGCGCGGCTATGGCTACACCTTC.

This clonotype was observed at least ten times. V usage is TRBV20-1 and J usage is TRBJ1-1; unclear D gene. CDR3 length equals 14 residues. The V end was cut by 0 bases, the J end by 0 bases, with 8 bases between. Germline CDR1 reads DFQATT; CDR2 reads SNEGSKA (reference sequence). CDR3 sequence: CSAREAGVNTEAFF. The CDR3 DNA follows: TGCAGTGCTAGAGAGGCAGGTGTGAACACTGAAGCTTTCTTT.

This clonotype was detected a few times. This chain uses TRBV20-1 with TRBJ2-5; TRBD2 agrees at 7 bases. The CDR3 is made up of 15 amino acids. From germline, CDR1 is DFQATT and CDR2 SNEGSKA (reference sequence). V lost 0 bases and J lost 3; bases outside the gene matches: 7. The CDR3 protein is CSARDLGRGKETQYF. DNA for the CDR3: TGCAGTGCTAGAGATTTGGGGAGGGGCAAAGAGACCCAGTACTTC.